Each of the 2 T cell receptor beta chains below was sequenced from the same sample in a study of blood T cell repertoires in COVID-19. The repertoire was sequenced with immunoSEQ multiplex PCR; TCRdb's copy has only in-frame clones and lacks some. The top ten clones hold around 13% of a sample with 60,000 to 80,000 clones, over 80% of them seen once. Sequenced sample: peripheral blood. The receptors originated from a man in his fifties or sixties with COVID-19, enrolled during active disease.

The chain uses TRBV6-7 and TRBJ2-2, with 8 bases aligning to TRBD1. TRBV6-7 is given ORF status, its function remaining uncertain. The trim removed 6 bases at V and 0 bases at J, leaving 6 bases unmatched. CDR3 length: 16 residues. The CDR3 loop is CASRGTGHPNTGELFF. The CDR3 nucleotides are TGTGCCAGCAGGGGGACAGGACACCCGAACACCGGGGAGCTGTTTTTT.

This chain connects TRBV15 to TRBJ2-1, with a tentative D call TRBD2 (5 bases). Germline CDR1 and CDR2: LNHNV and YYDKDF (reference sequence). CDR3 size: 14 residues. V lost 8 bases, J lost 1 base, and 12 bases lay in between. The CDR3 region has the DNA TGTGCCACCCAAAGAGGGTTTTCCTACAATGAGCAGTTCTTC. Residues: CATQRGFSYNEQFF.